This TCR beta chain was identified during a study of identical twins. The study, taken as a whole, reports: Models, which agreed with sharing between unrelated individuals, nonetheless underestimated the out-of-frame TCR alpha sharing seen in monozygotic twins.

Germline loops: CDR1 SGHAT, CDR2 FQNNGV. The CDR3 is made up of 16 amino acids. V was pared by 8 bases and J by 3 bases, with 22 bases between. The cDNA had a unique molecular identifier and a template-switch universal primer site. TCRdb reprocessed the 5' RACE reads via MiXCR and lists one record per CDR3 protein. Of about 920,000 distinct CDR3 sequences listed, 12% are singletons. Turning to this clonotype: What it binds is not known.

No donor was unhealthy or non-Caucasian. These data were likewise used in another study, on yellow fever vaccine responses in identical twins. As that report states: Vaccine-induced T cell responses in twins were reportedly observed to appear partly convergent, partly personalized.

The clonotype was recovered from a woman in her late teens or twenties in good health. The sample consisted of PBMCs. The rearrangement joins TRBV11-2 to TRBJ2-5; D might be TRBD2 (6 bases). This chain's CDR3 is CASAKRPSGTEETQYF. In DNA form, the CDR3 reads TGTGCCAGCGCAAAGCGCCCCTCCGGGACTGAAGAGACCCAGTACTTC.